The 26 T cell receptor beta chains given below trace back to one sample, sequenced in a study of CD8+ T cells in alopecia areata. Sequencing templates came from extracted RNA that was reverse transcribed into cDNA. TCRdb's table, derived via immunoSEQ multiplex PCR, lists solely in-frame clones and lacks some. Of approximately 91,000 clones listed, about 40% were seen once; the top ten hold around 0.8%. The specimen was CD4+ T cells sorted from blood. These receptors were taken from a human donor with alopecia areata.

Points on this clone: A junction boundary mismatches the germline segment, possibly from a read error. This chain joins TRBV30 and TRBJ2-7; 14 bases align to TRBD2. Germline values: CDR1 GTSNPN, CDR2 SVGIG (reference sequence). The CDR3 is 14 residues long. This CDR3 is CAWSALGTSGGKHF. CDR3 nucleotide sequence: TGTGCCTGGAGTGCGCTCGGGACTAGCGGGGGTAAGCACTTC.

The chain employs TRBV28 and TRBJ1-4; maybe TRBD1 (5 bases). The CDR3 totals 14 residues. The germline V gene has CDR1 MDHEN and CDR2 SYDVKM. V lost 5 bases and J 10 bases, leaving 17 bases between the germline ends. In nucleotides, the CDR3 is TGTGCCAGCAGTATGGGGCAGAACCCTGGAAAACTGTTTTTT. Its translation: CASSMGQNPGKLFF.

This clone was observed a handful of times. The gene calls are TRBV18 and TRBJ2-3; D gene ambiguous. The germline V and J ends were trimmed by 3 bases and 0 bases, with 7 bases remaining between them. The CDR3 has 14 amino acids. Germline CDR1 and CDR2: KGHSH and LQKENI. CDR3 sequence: CASSPGSSTDTQYF. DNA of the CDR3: TGTGCCAGCTCACCGGGCAGTAGCACAGATACGCAGTATTTT.

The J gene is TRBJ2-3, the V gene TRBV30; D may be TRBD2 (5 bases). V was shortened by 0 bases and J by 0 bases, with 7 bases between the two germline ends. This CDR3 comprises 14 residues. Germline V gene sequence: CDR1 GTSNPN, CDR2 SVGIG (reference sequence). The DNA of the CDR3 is TGTGCCTGGAGTGTAGCGGCTAGCACAGATACGCAGTATTTT. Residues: CAWSVAASTDTQYF.

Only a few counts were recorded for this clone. The CDR3 coding sequence is TGCAGCCTCTCGGGGGGGACTAGCGGACCTTACAATGAGCAGTTCTTC. Amino acids: CSLSGGTSGPYNEQFF. The rearrangement links TRBV29-1 to TRBJ2-1, with TRBD2 matching over 11 bases. This CDR3 is built from 16 residues. CDR1 SQVTM and CDR2 ANQGSEA come from the germline V gene. The junction had 13 bases not matched to a gene; V was cut back by 8 bases and J by 4 bases.

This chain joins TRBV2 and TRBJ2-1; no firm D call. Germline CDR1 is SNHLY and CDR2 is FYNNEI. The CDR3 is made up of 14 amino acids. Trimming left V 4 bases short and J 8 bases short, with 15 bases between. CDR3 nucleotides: TGTGCCAGCAGTGGATCTCTAGTTGTCGATGAGCAGTTCTTC. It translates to CASSGSLVVDEQFF.

The CDR3 sequence is CAWSVGSSYNEQFF. The DNA for the CDR3 is TGTGCCTGGAGTGTGGGGAGCTCCTACAATGAGCAGTTCTTC. The rearrangement joins TRBV30 to TRBJ2-1, with a tentative D call TRBD2 (5 bases). Germline CDR1 is GTSNPN and CDR2 is SVGIG (reference sequence). This CDR3 contains 14 residues. Trimming removed 0 bases at V and 0 bases at J, with 6 bases between.

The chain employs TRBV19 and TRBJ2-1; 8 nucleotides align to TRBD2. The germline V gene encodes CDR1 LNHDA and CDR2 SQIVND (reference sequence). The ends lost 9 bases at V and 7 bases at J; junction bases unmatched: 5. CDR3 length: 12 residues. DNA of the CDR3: TGTGCCAGCAGCGGGAGTGGGAATGAGCAGTTCTTC. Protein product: CASSGSGNEQFF. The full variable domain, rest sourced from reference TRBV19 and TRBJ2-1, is DGGITQSPKYLFRKEGQNVTLSCEQNLNHDAMYWYRQDPGQGLRLIYYSQIVNDFQKGDIAEGYSVSREKKESFPLTVTSAQKNPTAFYLCASSGSGNEQFFGPGTRLTVL.

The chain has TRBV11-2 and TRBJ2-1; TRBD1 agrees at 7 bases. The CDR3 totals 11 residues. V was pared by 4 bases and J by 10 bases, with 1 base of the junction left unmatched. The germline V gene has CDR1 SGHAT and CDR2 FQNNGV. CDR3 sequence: CASSSGQEQFF. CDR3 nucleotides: TGTGCCAGCAGCTCGGGACAGGAGCAGTTCTTC.

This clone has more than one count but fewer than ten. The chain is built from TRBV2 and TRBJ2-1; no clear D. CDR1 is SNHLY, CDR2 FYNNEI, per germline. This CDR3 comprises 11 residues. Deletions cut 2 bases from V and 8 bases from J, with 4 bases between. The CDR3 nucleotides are TGTGCCAGCAGTGAAAGGGATGAGCAGTTCTTC. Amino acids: CASSERDEQFF.

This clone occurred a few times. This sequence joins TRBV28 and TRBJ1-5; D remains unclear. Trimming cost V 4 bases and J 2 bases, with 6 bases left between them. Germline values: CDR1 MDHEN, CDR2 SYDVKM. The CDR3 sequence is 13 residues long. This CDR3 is CASSWPGNQPQHF. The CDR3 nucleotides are TGTGCCAGCAGTTGGCCAGGCAATCAGCCCCAGCATTTT. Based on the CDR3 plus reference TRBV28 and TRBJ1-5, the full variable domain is DVKVTQSSRYLVKRTGEKVFLECVQDMDHENMFWYRQDPGLGLRLIYFSYDVKMKEKGDIPEGYSVSREKKERFSLILESASTNQTSMYLCASSWPGNQPQHFGDGTRLSIL.

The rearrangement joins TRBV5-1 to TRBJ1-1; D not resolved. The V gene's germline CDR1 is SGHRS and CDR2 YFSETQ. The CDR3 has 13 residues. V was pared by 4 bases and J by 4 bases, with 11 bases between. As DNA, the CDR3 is TGCGCCAGCAGCCTCGGGATGGTCACTGAAGCTTTCTTT. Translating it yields CASSLGMVTEAFF.

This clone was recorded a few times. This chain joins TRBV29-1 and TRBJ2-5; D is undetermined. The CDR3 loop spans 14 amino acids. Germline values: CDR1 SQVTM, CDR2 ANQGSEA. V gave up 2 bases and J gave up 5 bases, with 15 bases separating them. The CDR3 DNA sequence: TGCAGCGTTGAAAGTTGGGCAGGAGCGGAGACCCAGTACTTC. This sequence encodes CSVESWAGAETQYF.

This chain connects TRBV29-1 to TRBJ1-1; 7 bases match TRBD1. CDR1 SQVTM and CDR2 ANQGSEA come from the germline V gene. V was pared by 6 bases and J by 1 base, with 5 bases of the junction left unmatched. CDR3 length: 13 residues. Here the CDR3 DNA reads TGCAGCGTAAAAGACAGGGCGAACACTGAAGCTTTCTTT. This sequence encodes CSVKDRANTEAFF. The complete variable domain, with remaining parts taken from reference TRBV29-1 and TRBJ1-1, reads SAVISQKPSRDICQRGTSLTIQCQVDSQVTMMFWYRQQPGQSLTLIATANQGSEATYESGFVIDKFPISRPNLTFSTLTVSNMSPEDSSIYLCSVKDRANTEAFFGQGTRLTVV.

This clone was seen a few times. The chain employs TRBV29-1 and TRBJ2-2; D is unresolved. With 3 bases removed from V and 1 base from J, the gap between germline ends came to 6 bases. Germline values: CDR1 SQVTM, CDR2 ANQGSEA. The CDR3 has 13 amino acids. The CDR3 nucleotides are TGCAGCGTTGAGGGTTTGAACACCGGGGAGCTGTTTTTT. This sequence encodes CSVEGLNTGELFF.

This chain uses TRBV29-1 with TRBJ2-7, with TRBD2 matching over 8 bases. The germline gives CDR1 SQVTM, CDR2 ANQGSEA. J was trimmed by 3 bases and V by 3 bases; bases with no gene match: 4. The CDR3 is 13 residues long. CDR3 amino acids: CSVEGSGNYEQYF. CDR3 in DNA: TGCAGCGTTGAGGGTAGCGGGAACTACGAGCAGTACTTC.

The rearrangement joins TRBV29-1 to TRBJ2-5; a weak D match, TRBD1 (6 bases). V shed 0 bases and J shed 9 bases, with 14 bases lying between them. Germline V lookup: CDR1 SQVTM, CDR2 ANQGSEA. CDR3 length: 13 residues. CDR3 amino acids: CSVEEVTGKSQYF. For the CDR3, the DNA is TGCAGCGTTGAAGAGGTCACAGGGAAGTCCCAGTACTTC.

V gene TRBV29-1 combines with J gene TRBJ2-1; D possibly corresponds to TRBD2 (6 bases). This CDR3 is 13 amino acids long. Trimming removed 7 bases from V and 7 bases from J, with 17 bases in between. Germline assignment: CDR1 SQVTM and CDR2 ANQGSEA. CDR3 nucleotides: TGCAGCGCCGCGGTAGGCGCGGGAAATGAGCAGTTCTTC. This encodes CSAAVGAGNEQFF.

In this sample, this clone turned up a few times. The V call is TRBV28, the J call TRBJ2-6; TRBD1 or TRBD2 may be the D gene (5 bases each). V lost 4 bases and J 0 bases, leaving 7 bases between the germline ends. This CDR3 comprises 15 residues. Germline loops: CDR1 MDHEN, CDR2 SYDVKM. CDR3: CASSSGRSGANVLTF. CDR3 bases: TGTGCCAGCAGTTCGGGACGCTCTGGGGCCAACGTCCTGACTTTC.

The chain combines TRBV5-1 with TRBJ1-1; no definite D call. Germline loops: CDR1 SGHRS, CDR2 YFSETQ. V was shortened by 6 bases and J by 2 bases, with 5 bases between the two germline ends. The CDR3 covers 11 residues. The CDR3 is CASTGNTEAFF. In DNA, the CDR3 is TGCGCCAGCACAGGTAACACTGAAGCTTTCTTT.

CDR3 in DNA: TGCAGCGCCGATCGGGACAGGAGCTACAATGAGCAGTTCTTC. This sequence encodes CSADRDRSYNEQFF. The chain couples TRBV29-1 to TRBJ2-1, with 8 bases lining up with TRBD1. The junction had 8 bases not matched to a gene; V was cut back by 7 bases and J by 3 bases. Germline V lookup: CDR1 SQVTM, CDR2 ANQGSEA. This CDR3 is 14 amino acids long.

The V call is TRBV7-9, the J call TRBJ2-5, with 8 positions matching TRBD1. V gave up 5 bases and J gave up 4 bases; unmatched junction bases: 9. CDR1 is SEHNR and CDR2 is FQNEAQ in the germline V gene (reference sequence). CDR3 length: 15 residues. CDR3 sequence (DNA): TGTGCCAGCAGCGAAGTAGGACAGGGTCGAGAGACCCAGTACTTC. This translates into CASSEVGQGRETQYF.

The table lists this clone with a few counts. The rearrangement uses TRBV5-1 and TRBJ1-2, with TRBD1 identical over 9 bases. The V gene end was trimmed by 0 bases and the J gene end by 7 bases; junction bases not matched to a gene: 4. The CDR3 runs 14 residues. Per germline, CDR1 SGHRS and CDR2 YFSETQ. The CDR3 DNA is TGCGCCAGCAGCTTGGAGGGACAGGGAGTTGGCTACACCTTC. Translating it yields CASSLEGQGVGYTF.

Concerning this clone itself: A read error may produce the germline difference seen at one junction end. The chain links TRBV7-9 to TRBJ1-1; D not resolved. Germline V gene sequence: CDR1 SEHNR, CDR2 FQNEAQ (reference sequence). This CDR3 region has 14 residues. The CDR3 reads CASSTLSVHHTEAF. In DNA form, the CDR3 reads TGTGCCAGCAGCACGTTAAGTGTACATCACACTGAAGCTTTT.

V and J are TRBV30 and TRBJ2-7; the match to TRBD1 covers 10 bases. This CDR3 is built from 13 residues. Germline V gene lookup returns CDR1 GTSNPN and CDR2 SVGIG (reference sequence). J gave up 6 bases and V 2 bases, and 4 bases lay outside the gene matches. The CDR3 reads CAWSRQGAGEQYF. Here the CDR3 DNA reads TGTGCCTGGAGTCGACAGGGGGCCGGCGAGCAGTACTTC. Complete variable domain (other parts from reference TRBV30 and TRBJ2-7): SQTIHQWPATLVQPVGSPLSLECTVEGTSNPNLYWYRQAAGRGLQLLFYSVGIGQISSEVPQNLSASRPQDRQFILSSKKLLLSDSGFYLCAWSRQGAGEQYFGPGTRLTVT.

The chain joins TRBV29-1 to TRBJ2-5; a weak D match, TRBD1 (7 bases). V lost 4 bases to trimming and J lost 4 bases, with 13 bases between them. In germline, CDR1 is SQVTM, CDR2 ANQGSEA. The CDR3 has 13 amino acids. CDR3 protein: CSVGAGGRETQYF. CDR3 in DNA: TGCAGCGTTGGAGCAGGGGGGAGAGAGACCCAGTACTTC.